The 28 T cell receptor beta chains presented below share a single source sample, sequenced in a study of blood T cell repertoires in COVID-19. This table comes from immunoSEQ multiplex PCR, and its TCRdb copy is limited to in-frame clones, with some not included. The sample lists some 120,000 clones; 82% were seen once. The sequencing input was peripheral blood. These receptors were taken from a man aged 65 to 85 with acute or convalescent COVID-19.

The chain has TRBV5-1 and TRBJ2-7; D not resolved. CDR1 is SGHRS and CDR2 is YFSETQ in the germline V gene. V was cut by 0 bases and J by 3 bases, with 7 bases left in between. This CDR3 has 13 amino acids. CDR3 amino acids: CASSLVSDYEQYF. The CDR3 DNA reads TGCGCCAGCAGCTTGGTGTCAGACTACGAGCAGTACTTC. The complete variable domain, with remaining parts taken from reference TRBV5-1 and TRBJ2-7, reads KAGVTQTPRYLIKTRGQQVTLSCSPISGHRSVSWYQQTPGQGLQFLFEYFSETQRNKGNFPGRFSGRQFSNSRSEMNVSTLELGDSALYLCASSLVSDYEQYFGPGTRLTVT.

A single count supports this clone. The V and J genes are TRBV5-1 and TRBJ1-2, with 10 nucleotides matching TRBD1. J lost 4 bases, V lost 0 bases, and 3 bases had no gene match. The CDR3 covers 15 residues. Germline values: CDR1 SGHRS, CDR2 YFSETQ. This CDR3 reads CASSLGGDRGYGYTF. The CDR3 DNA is TGCGCCAGCAGCTTGGGCGGGGACAGGGGCTATGGCTACACCTTC.

This CDR3 reads CASSFVRGDTEAFF. In DNA, the CDR3 is TGTGCCAGCAGCTTCGTCAGGGGGGACACTGAAGCTTTCTTT. The V and J genes are TRBV7-8 and TRBJ1-1, with TRBD1 matching over 7 bases. Germline trimming cut 3 bases from V and 3 bases from J; bases unmatched to any gene: 4. Germline loops: CDR1 SGHVS, CDR2 FQNEAQ. The CDR3 spans 14 residues.

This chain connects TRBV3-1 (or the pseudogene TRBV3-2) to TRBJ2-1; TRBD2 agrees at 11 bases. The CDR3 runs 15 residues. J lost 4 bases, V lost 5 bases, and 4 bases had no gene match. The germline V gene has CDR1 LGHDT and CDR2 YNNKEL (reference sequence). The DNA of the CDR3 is TGTGCCAGCAGCTTTAGCGGGGGGGGGTACAATGAGCAGTTCTTC. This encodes CASSFSGGGYNEQFF.

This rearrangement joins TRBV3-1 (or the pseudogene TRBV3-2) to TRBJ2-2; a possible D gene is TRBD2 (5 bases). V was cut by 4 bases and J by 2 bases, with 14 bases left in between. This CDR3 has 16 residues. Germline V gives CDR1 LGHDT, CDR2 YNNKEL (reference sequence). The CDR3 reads CASSRPRGRNTGELFF. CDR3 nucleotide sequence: TGTGCCAGCAGCCGTCCCAGAGGGCGAAACACCGGGGAGCTGTTTTTT.

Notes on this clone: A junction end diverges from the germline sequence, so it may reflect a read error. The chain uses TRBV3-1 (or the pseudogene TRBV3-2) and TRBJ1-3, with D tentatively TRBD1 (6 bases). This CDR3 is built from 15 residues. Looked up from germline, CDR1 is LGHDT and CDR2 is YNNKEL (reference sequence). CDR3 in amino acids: CASSQAGTPGRGENF. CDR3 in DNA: TGTGCCAGCAGCCAGGCCGGGACCCCAGGGAGGGGGGAAAATTTT.

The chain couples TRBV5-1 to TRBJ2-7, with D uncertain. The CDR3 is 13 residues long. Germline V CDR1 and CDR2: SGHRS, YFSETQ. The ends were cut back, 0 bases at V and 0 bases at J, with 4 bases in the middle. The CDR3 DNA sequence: TGCGCCAGCAGCTTGGGGGCCTCCTACGAGCAGTACTTC. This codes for CASSLGASYEQYF.

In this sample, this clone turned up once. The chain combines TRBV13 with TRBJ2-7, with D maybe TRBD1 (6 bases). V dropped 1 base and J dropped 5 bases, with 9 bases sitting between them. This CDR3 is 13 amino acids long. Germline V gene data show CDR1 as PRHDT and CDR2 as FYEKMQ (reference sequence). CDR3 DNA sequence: TGTGCCAGCAGCTTAGTTCAGGGGCACGAGCAGTACTTC. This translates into CASSLVQGHEQYF.

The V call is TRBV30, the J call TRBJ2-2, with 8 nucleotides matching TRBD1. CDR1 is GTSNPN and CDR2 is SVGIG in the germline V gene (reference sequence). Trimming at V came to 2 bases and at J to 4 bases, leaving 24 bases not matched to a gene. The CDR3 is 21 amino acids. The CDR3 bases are TGTGCCTGGAGTAAAGGGGTTAAGTGGGCCGCACAGGGGGTGGTCACCGGGGAGCTGTTTTTT. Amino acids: CAWSKGVKWAAQGVVTGELFF.

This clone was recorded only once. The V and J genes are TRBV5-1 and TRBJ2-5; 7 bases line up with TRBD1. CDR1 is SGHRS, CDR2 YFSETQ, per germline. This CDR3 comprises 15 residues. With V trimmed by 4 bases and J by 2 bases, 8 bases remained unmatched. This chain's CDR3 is CASSPRDSGQETQYF. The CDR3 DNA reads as TGCGCCAGCAGCCCCCGGGACAGCGGACAAGAGACCCAGTACTTC. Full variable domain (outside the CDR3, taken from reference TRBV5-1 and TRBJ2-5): KAGVTQTPRYLIKTRGQQVTLSCSPISGHRSVSWYQQTPGQGLQFLFEYFSETQRNKGNFPGRFSGRQFSNSRSEMNVSTLELGDSALYLCASSPRDSGQETQYFGPGTRLLVL.

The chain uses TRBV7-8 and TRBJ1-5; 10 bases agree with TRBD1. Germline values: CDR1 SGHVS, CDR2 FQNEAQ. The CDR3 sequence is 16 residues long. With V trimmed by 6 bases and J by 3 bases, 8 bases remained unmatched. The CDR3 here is CASSHRDRGYNQPQHF. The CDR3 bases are TGTGCCAGCAGTCACCGGGACAGGGGATACAATCAGCCCCAGCATTTT.

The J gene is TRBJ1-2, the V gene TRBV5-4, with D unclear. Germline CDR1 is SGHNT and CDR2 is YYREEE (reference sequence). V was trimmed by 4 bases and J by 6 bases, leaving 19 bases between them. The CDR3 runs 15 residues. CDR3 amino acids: CASSIERPPRDGYTF. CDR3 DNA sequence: TGTGCCAGCAGCATCGAAAGGCCCCCACGGGATGGCTACACCTTC.

In DNA, the CDR3 is TGCAGTGCTAGTCGGGACAGGGAGCCCCGGGGCACCGGGGAGCTGTTTTTT. The encoded protein is CSASRDREPRGTGELFF. The rearrangement links TRBV20-1 to TRBJ2-2; TRBD1 agrees at 9 bases. Germline-derived CDR1 and CDR2 are DFQATT and SNEGSKA (reference sequence). The ends lost 3 bases at V and 4 bases at J; junction bases unmatched: 12. This CDR3 is 17 amino acids long.

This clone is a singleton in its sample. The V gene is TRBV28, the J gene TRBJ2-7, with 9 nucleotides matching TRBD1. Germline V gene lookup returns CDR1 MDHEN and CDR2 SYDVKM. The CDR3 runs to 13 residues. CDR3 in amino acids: CGAAGQGVGEQYF. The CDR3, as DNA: TGTGGTGCGGCGGGACAGGGAGTTGGGGAGCAGTACTTC.

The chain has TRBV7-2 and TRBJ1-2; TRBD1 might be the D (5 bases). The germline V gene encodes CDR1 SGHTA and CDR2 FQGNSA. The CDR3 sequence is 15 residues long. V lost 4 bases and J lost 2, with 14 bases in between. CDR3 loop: CASSSSRGRNYGYTF. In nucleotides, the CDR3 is TGTGCCAGCAGCTCCAGTAGGGGCAGAAACTATGGCTACACCTTC. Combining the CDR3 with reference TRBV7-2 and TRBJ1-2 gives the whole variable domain GAGVSQSPSNKVTEKGKDVELRCDPISGHTALYWYRQSLGQGLEFLIYFQGNSAPDKSGLPSDRFSAERTGGSVSTLTIQRTQQEDSAVYLCASSSSRGRNYGYTFGSGTRLTVV.

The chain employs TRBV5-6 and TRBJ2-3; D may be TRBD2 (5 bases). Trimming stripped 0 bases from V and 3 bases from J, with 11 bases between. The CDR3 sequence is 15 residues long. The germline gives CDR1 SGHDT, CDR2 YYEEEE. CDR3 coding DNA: TGTGCCAGCAGCTTGGTCGGAGGCGGGACAGATACGCAGTATTTT. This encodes CASSLVGGGTDTQYF.

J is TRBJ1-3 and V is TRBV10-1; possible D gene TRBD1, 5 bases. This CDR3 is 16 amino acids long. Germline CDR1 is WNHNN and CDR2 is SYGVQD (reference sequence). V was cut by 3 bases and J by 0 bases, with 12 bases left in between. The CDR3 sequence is CASSDPSGVSGNTIYF. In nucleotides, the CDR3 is TGCGCCAGCAGTGACCCCTCGGGGGTCTCTGGAAACACCATATATTTT.

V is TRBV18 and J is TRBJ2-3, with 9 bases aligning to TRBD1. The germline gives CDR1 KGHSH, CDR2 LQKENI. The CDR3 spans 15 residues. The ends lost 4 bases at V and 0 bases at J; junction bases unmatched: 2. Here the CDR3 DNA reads TGTGCCAGCTCACGGACAGGGGCGAGCACAGATACGCAGTATTTT. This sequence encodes CASSRTGASTDTQYF.

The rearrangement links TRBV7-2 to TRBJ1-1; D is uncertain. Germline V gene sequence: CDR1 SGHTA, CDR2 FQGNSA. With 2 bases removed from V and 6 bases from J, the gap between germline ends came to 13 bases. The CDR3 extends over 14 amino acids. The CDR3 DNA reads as TGTGCCAGCAGCTTACCATGGAGGAGCGCTGAAGCTTTCTTT. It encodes CASSLPWRSAEAFF. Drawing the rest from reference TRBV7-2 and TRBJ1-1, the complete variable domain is GAGVSQSPSNKVTEKGKDVELRCDPISGHTALYWYRQSLGQGLEFLIYFQGNSAPDKSGLPSDRFSAERTGGSVSTLTIQRTQQEDSAVYLCASSLPWRSAEAFFGQGTRLTVV.

The CDR3 loop is CASSLDRGYNEKLFF. Written as DNA, the CDR3 is TGTGCCAGCAGCCTGGACAGGGGCTATAATGAAAAACTGTTTTTT. The genes are TRBV28 and TRBJ1-4; 9 positions agree with TRBD1. CDR3 length: 15 amino acids. Germline CDR1 MDHEN, CDR2 SYDVKM. The junction had 6 bases not matched to a gene; V was cut back by 6 bases and J by 4 bases.

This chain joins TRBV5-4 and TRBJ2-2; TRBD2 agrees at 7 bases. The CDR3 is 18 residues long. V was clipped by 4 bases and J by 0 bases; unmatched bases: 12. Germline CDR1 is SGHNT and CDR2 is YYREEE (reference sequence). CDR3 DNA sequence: TGTGCCAGCAGCCCGGGGGGTGGGTCTGGGGCGAACACCGGGGAGCTGTTTTTT. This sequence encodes CASSPGGGSGANTGELFF. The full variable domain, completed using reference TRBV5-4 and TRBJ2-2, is ETGVTQSPTHLIKTRGQQVTLRCSSQSGHNTVSWYQQALGQGPQFIFQYYREEENGRGNFPPRFSGLQFPNYSSELNVNALELDDSALYLCASSPGGGSGANTGELFFGEGSRLTVL.

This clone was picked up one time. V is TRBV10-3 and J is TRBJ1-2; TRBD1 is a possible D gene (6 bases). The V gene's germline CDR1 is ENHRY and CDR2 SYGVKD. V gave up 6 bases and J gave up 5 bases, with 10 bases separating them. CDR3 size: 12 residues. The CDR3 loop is CAISADRYGYTF. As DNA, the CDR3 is TGTGCCATCAGCGCCGACAGGTATGGCTACACCTTC.

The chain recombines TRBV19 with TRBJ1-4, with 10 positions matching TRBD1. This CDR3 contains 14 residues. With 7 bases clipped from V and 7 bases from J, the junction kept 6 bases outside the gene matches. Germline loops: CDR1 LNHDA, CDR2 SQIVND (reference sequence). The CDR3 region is CASTPRDRGEKLFF. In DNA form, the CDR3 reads TGTGCCAGTACCCCTCGGGACAGGGGTGAAAAACTGTTTTTT.

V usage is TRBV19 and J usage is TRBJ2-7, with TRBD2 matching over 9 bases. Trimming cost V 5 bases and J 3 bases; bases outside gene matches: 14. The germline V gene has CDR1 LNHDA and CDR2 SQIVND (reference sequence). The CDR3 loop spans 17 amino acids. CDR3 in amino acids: CASSDSGRFGGHYEQYF. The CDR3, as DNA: TGTGCCAGTAGTGATAGCGGGAGATTTGGCGGTCACTACGAGCAGTACTTC.

The CDR3 DNA sequence: TGTGCCAGCAGCTTGCAGTCAGGGGACTACGAGCAGTACTTC. Amino acids: CASSLQSGDYEQYF. The chain employs TRBV5-5 and TRBJ2-7; maybe TRBD1 (6 bases). Germline V gives CDR1 SGHKS, CDR2 YYEKEE (reference sequence). Trimming took 1 base from V and 3 from J, leaving 11 bases between them. The CDR3 is 14 amino acids.

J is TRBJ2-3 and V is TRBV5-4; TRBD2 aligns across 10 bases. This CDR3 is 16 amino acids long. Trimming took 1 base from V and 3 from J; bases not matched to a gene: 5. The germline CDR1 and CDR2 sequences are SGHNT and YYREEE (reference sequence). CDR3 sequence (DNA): TGTGCCAGCAGCTTGTGGACAGCGGGGGGGACAGATACGCAGTATTTT. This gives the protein CASSLWTAGGTDTQYF.

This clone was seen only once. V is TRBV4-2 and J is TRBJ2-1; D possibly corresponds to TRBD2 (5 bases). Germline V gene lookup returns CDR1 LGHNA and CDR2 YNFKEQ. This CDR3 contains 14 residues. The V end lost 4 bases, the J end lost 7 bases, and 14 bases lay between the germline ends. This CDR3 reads CASSPSNRGNEQFF. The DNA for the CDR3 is TGTGCCAGCAGCCCATCGAATCGGGGTAATGAGCAGTTCTTC.

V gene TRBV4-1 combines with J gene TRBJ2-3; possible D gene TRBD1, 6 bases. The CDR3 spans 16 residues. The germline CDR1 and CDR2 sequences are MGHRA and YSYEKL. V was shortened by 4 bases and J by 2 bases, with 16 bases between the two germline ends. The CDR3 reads CASSPRETGYTDTQYF. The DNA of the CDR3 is TGCGCCAGCAGCCCTCGTGAAACAGGGTACACAGATACGCAGTATTTT.